Listed below are T cell receptor beta chains from one sample, sequenced in a study of early T cells in non-severe SARS-CoV-2 infection. TCRdb independently ran MiXCR on the 5' RACE reads; one entry per CDR3 protein. In the table there are 63,000 or so distinct CDR3 sequences, approximately 12% of which are singletons. Material: whole blood. The source is an adult who was a healthcare worker with PCR-confirmed SARS-CoV-2 infection or an uninfected control (not recorded which). The CDR3 runs from the conserved cysteine through the conserved F or W. A D gene is named only where the DNA matches it firmly. A row's size may be missing; if present it is once, few, many or a size class.

J	length	V	size	D	DNA	CDR3
TRBJ1-5	15	TRBV20-1	many	.	TGCAGTGCTTCTCCGGACGGACTTAGCAATCAGCCCCAGCATTTT	CSASPDGLSNQPQHF
TRBJ2-7	15	TRBV12-3/TRBV12-4	few	TRBD2	TGTGCCAGCAGCTTCAGGGGACTAGCGGGATACGAGCAGTACTTC	CASSFRGLAGYEQYF
TRBJ1-4	15	TRBV2	many	.	TGTGCCAGCAAATGGACTAAAGCGCATCGGGAAAAACTGTTTTTT	CASKWTKAHREKLFF
TRBJ2-1	15	TRBV7-2	.	TRBD2	TGTGCCAGCGGAAGGCTAGCGGGAGGAAACAATGAGCAGTTCTTC	CASGRLAGGNNEQFF
TRBJ1-1	15	TRBV6-1	many	.	TGTGCCAGCAGTGCCATTACAGGGCTCTACACTGAAGCTTTCTTT	CASSAITGLYTEAFF
TRBJ1-5	14	TRBV30	many	TRBD1	TGTGCCTGGAGTGGGCAGGGGGTAGGGCAGCCCCAGCATTTT	CAWSGQGVGQPQHF
TRBJ1-5	15	TRBV20-1	few	.	TGCAGTGCTAGAGGGGGAGGGGGATACAATCAGCCCCAGCATTTT	CSARGGGGYNQPQHF
TRBJ2-1	15	TRBV11-2	.	TRBD2	TGTGCCAGCAGCTTGTCACTAGCGGGGGGGACTGAGCAGTTCTTC	CASSLSLAGGTEQFF
TRBJ2-7	14	TRBV12-3/TRBV12-4	many	TRBD1	TGTGCCAGCAGGGGGGACAGGAGCTCCTACGAGCAGTACTTC	CASRGDRSSYEQYF
TRBJ2-5	14	TRBV6-6	many	TRBD2	TGTGCCAGCAGCCTACTAGCGCTCGGGGAGACCCAGTACTTC	CASSLLALGETQYF
TRBJ2-3	20	TRBV4-3	many	TRBD2	TGCGCCAGCAGCCAAGATCCTTCGAAGGGACTAGCGGGGGCGCGAGATACGCAGTATTTT	CASSQDPSKGLAGARDTQYF
TRBJ2-3	20	TRBV20-1	many	.	TGCAGTGCTAGAGACCCGTTCGGGCCGTATTCGGAGGGTGGGACAGATACGCAGTATTTT	CSARDPFGPYSEGGTDTQYF
TRBJ1-1	14	TRBV5-4	few	TRBD1	TGTGCCAGCAGCGGGGACAGGGCGAACACTGAAGCTTTCTTT	CASSGDRANTEAFF
TRBJ2-3	14	TRBV7-9	.	.	TGTGCCAGCAGCCCCCAGGGGCGGGGAGATACGCAGTATTTT	CASSPQGRGDTQYF
TRBJ2-1	14	TRBV13	.	.	TGTGCCAGCAGCGACTTTGGGACCTACAATGAGCAGTTCTTC	CASSDFGTYNEQFF
TRBJ2-3	13	TRBV7-2	.	.	TGTGCCAGCAGATCCCTCAGCACAGATACGCAGTATTTT	CASRSLSTDTQYF
TRBJ1-2	13	TRBV5-4	many	.	TGTGCCAGCAGCTTGGAGAGGGAGGATGGCTACACCTTC	CASSLEREDGYTF
TRBJ1-2	13	TRBV29-1	.	TRBD1	TGCAGCGCTGGACAGGGGAAAAACTATGGCTACACCTTC	CSAGQGKNYGYTF
TRBJ1-4	15	TRBV15	.	.	TGTGCCACCAGCAGAGGGGCTCAGGGAGGTGAAAAACTGTTTTTT	CATSRGAQGGEKLFF
TRBJ1-4	15	TRBV7-9	few	TRBD1	TGTGCCAGCAGCTTTTTGGGACAGCCTAATGAAAAACTGTTTTTT	CASSFLGQPNEKLFF
TRBJ1-1	11	TRBV5-1	few	.	TGCGCCAGCTTTTCAAGTGTTGAAGCTTTCTTT	CASFSSVEAFF
TRBJ2-1	13	TRBV29-1	.	.	TGCAGCGTTGAAGGGCCCATCTCCAATGAGCAGTTCTTC	CSVEGPISNEQFF
TRBJ1-2	15	TRBV7-9	.	.	TGTGCCAGCAGCAGGCGAGGGACGTTCTATCATGGCTACACCTTC	CASSRRGTFYHGYTF
TRBJ1-2	12	TRBV25-1	.	TRBD1	TGTGCCAGCTCCGGGACAGACTATGGCTACACCTTC	CASSGTDYGYTF
TRBJ1-5	13	TRBV25-1	many	.	TGTGCCAGCAGTGAAACAGAAAATCAGCCCCAGCATTTT	CASSETENQPQHF
TRBJ2-7	13	TRBV12-3/TRBV12-4	.	.	TGTGCCAGCAGTTTAGATGCGGGTAGGGAGCAGTACTTC	CASSLDAGREQYF
TRBJ1-1	14	TRBV5-1	.	.	TGCGCCAGCAGCAACCCTCAGGGAAGCACTGAAGCTTTCTTT	CASSNPQGSTEAFF
TRBJ1-2	13	TRBV23-1	few	.	TGCGCCAGCAGCCGAAGTGCGGACATGGGCTACACCTTC	CASSRSADMGYTF
TRBJ2-3	14	TRBV19	few	.	TGTGCCAGTAGTGAAAGGTTGGACCGGGATACGCAGTATTTT	CASSERLDRDTQYF
TRBJ2-7	19	TRBV11-2	many	.	TGTGCCAGCAGCACTGACAGGCCCCTTACTCCCAACCCGACGGGGGAGCAGTACTTC	CASSTDRPLTPNPTGEQYF
TRBJ2-1	11	TRBV20-1	.	TRBD2	TGCAGTGCAGCCCTTACTAGCGGGCAGTTCTTC	CSAALTSGQFF
TRBJ2-4	16	TRBV28	many	.	TGTGCCAGCAGTTTATCGACCGGTAGGACCGGAAACATTCAGTACTTC	CASSLSTGRTGNIQYF